The 24 T cell receptor beta chains in this list originate from one sample, sequenced in a study of T cell repertoires in cytomegalovirus infection. The antigens for these receptors are not known. TCRdb redid the calling of the reads with MiXCR, one entry per CDR3 protein. Altogether about half a million distinct CDR3 sequences are present, about 42% being singletons, with the ten largest covering 43%. The sample consisted of cultured PBMCs, taken from culture after CMV antigen stimulation. The receptors come from a human donor in good health (CMV status not recorded). Some clones in this sample may be carry-over from other donors' samples.

The chain has TRBV20-1 and TRBJ1-2, with 8 bases lining up with TRBD1. CDR1 and CDR2 from the germline V gene are DFQATT and SNEGSKA (reference sequence). The CDR3 spans 15 residues. V dropped 5 bases and J dropped 2; count of bases not matched to a gene: 10. The DNA for the CDR3 is TGCAGTGCTTTAACGACAGGGGAGGAAAACTATGGCTACACCTTC. Translating gives CSALTTGEENYGYTF.

The V gene is TRBV10-3, the J gene TRBJ2-1; D is ambiguous. V gave up 2 bases and J gave up 5 bases, with 7 bases separating them. CDR1 and CDR2 (germline): ENHRY, SYGVKD. This CDR3 is 13 amino acids long. The CDR3 region has the DNA TGTGCCATCAGTGAGGGACCAGACAATGAGCAGTTCTTC. It yields the protein CAISEGPDNEQFF.

This clonotype was detected only a few times. V is TRBV19 and J is TRBJ1-5; tentative D call: TRBD1 (5 bases). This CDR3 comprises 13 residues. Germline V CDR1 and CDR2: LNHDA, SQIVND (reference sequence). The CDR3 DNA reads TGTGCTACGGGCGGACAAATTGGTCAGCCCCAGCATTTT. Translation gives CATGGQIGQPQHF. The variable domain in full, with the rest retrieved from reference TRBV19 and TRBJ1-5, is DGGITQSPKYLFRKEGQNVTLSCEQNLNHDAMYWYRQDPGQGLRLIYYSQIVNDFQKGDIAEGYSVSREKKESFPLTVTSAQKNPTAFYLCATGGQIGQPQHFGDGTRLSIL.

This rearrangement joins TRBV5-4 to TRBJ1-1; no definite D call. V gave up 2 bases and J gave up 4 bases, with 18 bases separating them. The CDR3 is 16 residues long. Germline CDR1 is SGHNT and CDR2 is YYREEE (reference sequence). CDR3 amino acids: CASSFGPQTVGTEAFF. Here the CDR3 DNA reads TGTGCCAGCAGCTTCGGTCCTCAGACCGTGGGCACTGAAGCTTTCTTT.

This clonotype was recorded a few times. V gene TRBV6-2 or TRBV6-3 combines with J gene TRBJ1-1; D is perhaps TRBD1 (5 bases). V lost 11 bases and J 4 bases, leaving 14 bases between the germline ends. The CDR3 sequence is 12 residues long. CDR1 and CDR2 from the germline V gene are MNHEY and SVGEGT. CDR3 DNA: TGTGCCTGCCGCAGGGATTTCACTGAAGCTTTCTTT. It is translated as CACRRDFTEAFF.

Only a few counts were recorded for this clonotype. This rearrangement joins TRBV19 to TRBJ2-3; D is uncertain. Trimming took 2 bases from V and 0 from J, leaving 6 bases between them. The CDR3 is 14 amino acids. Germline values: CDR1 LNHDA, CDR2 SQIVND (reference sequence). The CDR3 DNA reads as TGTGCCAGTAGTATACTATACAGCACAGATACGCAGTATTTT. It yields the protein CASSILYSTDTQYF.

Only a few counts were recorded for this clonotype. V usage is TRBV6-6 and J usage is TRBJ2-1, with 9 bases matching TRBD1. Germline assignment: CDR1 MNHNY and CDR2 SVGAGI (reference sequence). With 2 bases clipped from V and 9 bases from J, the junction kept 14 bases outside the gene matches. This CDR3 region has 17 residues. CDR3 in DNA: TGTGCCAGCAGTTACCGGGGGGACAGGGAATCTATGACTGAGCAGTTCTTC. Translation: CASSYRGDRESMTEQFF.

The chain recombines TRBV7-4 with TRBJ1-4, with 11 bases lining up with TRBD1. V gave up 4 bases and J gave up 0 bases; unmatched junction bases: 7. The germline V gene has CDR1 SGHVT and CDR2 SQSDAQ. The CDR3 loop spans 18 amino acids. In DNA form, the CDR3 reads TGTGCCAGCAGCTCCCGGGACAGGGGGATTGCAACTAATGAAAAACTGTTTTTT. Protein sequence: CASSSRDRGIATNEKLFF.

This clonotype came up once. The V gene is TRBV27, the J gene TRBJ2-7; 8 bases fit TRBD1. Germline V gene sequence: CDR1 MNHEY, CDR2 SMNVEV (reference sequence). The CDR3 covers 14 residues. After removal of 7 bases from V and 6 bases from J, the junction contained 11 bases not matched to a gene. CDR3 in DNA: TGTGCCAGCACCCTAAGGACAGGGTTCGGCGAGCAGTACTTC. This codes for CASTLRTGFGEQYF.

This clonotype has only a few counts. This chain connects TRBV7-9 to TRBJ1-2; 7 positions match TRBD1. V lost 5 bases and J lost 4; bases outside the gene matches: 13. Germline V gives CDR1 SEHNR, CDR2 FQNEAQ (reference sequence). This CDR3 region has 16 residues. The CDR3 region is CASSRAGGDSGYGYTF. CDR3 coding DNA: TGTGCCAGCAGCCGAGCAGGCGGGGACAGTGGCTATGGCTACACCTTC.

The V gene is TRBV24-1, the J gene TRBJ2-7; TRBD1 matches at 9 bases. CDR1 and CDR2 (germline): KGHDR, SFDVKD. V lost 7 bases, J lost 5 bases, and 5 bases stayed unmatched. The CDR3 has 13 residues. The CDR3 DNA is TGTGCCACCAGACAGGGGGCGGCCGACGAGCAGTACTTC. This sequence encodes CATRQGAADEQYF.

This clonotype was picked up a small number of times. The V gene is TRBV7-2, the J gene TRBJ1-1, with D uncertain. CDR1 SGHTA and CDR2 FQGNSA come from the germline V gene. The CDR3 is made up of 14 amino acids. Here the CDR3 DNA reads TGTGTCACCTCCGGAGGGTGGGTGAACACTGAAGCTTTCTTT. Encoded protein: CVTSGGWVNTEAFF.

There are a few counts of this clonotype. The chain links TRBV7-9 to TRBJ2-7; a weak D match, TRBD2 (6 bases). The CDR3 covers 11 residues. The germline V gene encodes CDR1 SEHNR and CDR2 FQNEAQ (reference sequence). V was cut by 2 bases and J by 9 bases, with 8 bases left in between. The CDR3 region has the DNA TGTGCCAGCAGCTTAAGGGAGGTGCAGTACTTC. Residues: CASSLREVQYF. Full variable domain (outside the CDR3, taken from reference TRBV7-9 and TRBJ2-7): DTGVSQNPRHKITKRGQNVTFRCDPISEHNRLYWYRQTLGQGPEFLTYFQNEAQLEKSRLLSDRFSAERPKGSFSTLEIQRTEQGDSAMYLCASSLREVQYFGPGTRLTVT.

This clonotype is a singleton in its sample. The chain links TRBV7-2 to TRBJ1-6; tentative D call: TRBD1 (5 bases). There are 15 residues in the CDR3. The V and J ends lost 7 bases and 8 bases respectively, with 18 bases between them. CDR1 and CDR2 (germline): SGHTA, FQGNSA. The chain's CDR3 is CASTPRGSGDSPLHF. The CDR3 DNA reads TGTGCCAGCACCCCAAGGGGAAGTGGAGATTCACCCCTCCACTTT.

The J gene is TRBJ2-1, the V gene TRBV7-8; tentative D call: TRBD1 (6 bases). The V and J ends lost 5 bases and 3 bases respectively, with 20 bases between them. The CDR3 contains 17 residues. The germline V gene has CDR1 SGHVS and CDR2 FQNEAQ. Here the CDR3 reads CASSLRWFRQDYNEQFF. The CDR3 nucleotides read TGTGCCAGCAGCCTAAGGTGGTTCAGACAGGACTACAATGAGCAGTTCTTC.

In its sample, this clonotype was seen once. The chain is built from TRBV12-3 or TRBV12-4 and TRBJ1-2; 8 bases are a match to TRBD1. The CDR3 is 15 amino acids. With V trimmed by 3 bases and J by 5 bases, 8 bases remained unmatched. CDR3 in DNA: TGTGCCAGCAGTTTGTGGGGACAGGACCCGTATGGCTACACCTTC. Translated: CASSLWGQDPYGYTF.

This clonotype appeared a single time. A junction end diverges from the germline sequence, so it may reflect a read error. This sequence joins TRBV7-2 and TRBJ2-3, with TRBD1 identical over 8 bases. In germline, CDR1 is SGHTA, CDR2 FQGNSA. This CDR3 has 16 residues. The DNA of the CDR3 is TGTGCCAGCAGCTTAGCTACCGGACAGGGCGTAGATACGAAGTATTTT. It specifies CASSLATGQGVDTKYF. Based on the CDR3 plus reference TRBV7-2 and TRBJ2-3, the full variable domain is GAGVSQSPSNKVTEKGKDVELRCDPISGHTALYWYRQSLGQGLEFLIYFQGNSAPDKSGLPSDRFSAERTGGSVSTLTIQRTQQEDSAVYLCASSLATGQGVDTKYFGPGTRLTVL.

This clonotype was recorded at least ten times. The rearrangement uses TRBV7-2 and TRBJ2-1; D not certain. V lost 5 bases and J 5 bases, leaving 13 bases between the germline ends. Germline V CDR1 and CDR2: SGHTA, FQGNSA. This CDR3 is built from 14 residues. CDR3 residues: CASSRNSANNEQFF. CDR3 nucleotide sequence: TGTGCCAGCAGCCGAAATTCAGCTAACAATGAGCAGTTCTTC.

V is TRBV28 and J is TRBJ2-5; TRBD1 or TRBD2 may be the D gene (6 bases each). The CDR3 length is 15 residues. Trimming removed 4 bases from V and 7 bases from J, with 19 bases in between. Germline V gives CDR1 MDHEN, CDR2 SYDVKM. The CDR3 protein is CASSSERAGVGTQYF. For the CDR3, the DNA is TGTGCCAGCAGTTCGGAGCGGGCAGGGGTTGGGACCCAGTACTTC. Looking up the rest from reference TRBV28 and TRBJ2-5 gives the full variable domain: DVKVTQSSRYLVKRTGEKVFLECVQDMDHENMFWYRQDPGLGLRLIYFSYDVKMKEKGDIPEGYSVSREKKERFSLILESASTNQTSMYLCASSSERAGVGTQYFGPGTRLLVL.

This clonotype was counted only a few times. V gene TRBV4-1 combines with J gene TRBJ1-1; D call uncertain. V lost 0 bases and J 5 bases, leaving 7 bases between the germline ends. Germline CDR1 MGHRA, CDR2 YSYEKL. The length of the CDR3 is 13 residues. The CDR3 DNA reads as TGCGCCAGCAGCCAAGACAAGGGTACTGAAGCTTTCTTT. Its translation: CASSQDKGTEAFF.

The chain recombines TRBV7-8 with TRBJ2-3; D is undetermined. The CDR3 contains 16 residues. CDR1 is SGHVS, CDR2 FQNEAQ, per germline. Deletions cut 1 base from V and 0 bases from J, with 11 bases between. Here the CDR3 DNA reads TGTGCCAGCAGCTTAGGGGGTTCGGCTAGCACAGATACGCAGTATTTT. It encodes CASSLGGSASTDTQYF.

The chain carries TRBV12-3 or TRBV12-4 and TRBJ1-1, with a weak D call TRBD1 (6 bases). V dropped 7 bases and J dropped 1 base, with 13 bases sitting between them. The CDR3 loop spans 14 amino acids. CDR3 bases: TGTGCCAGCAATCCGACGGGGGCGAACACTGAAGCTTTCTTT. It specifies CASNPTGANTEAFF.

The chain links TRBV14 to TRBJ1-1, with no clear D. Germline CDR1 is SGHDN and CDR2 is FVKESK. The length of the CDR3 is 14 residues. Trimming removed 1 base at V and 6 bases at J, with 12 bases between. CDR3 in DNA: TGTGCCAGCAGCCAAGTGGGTAATCTCCCTGAAGCTTTCTTT. This gives the protein CASSQVGNLPEAFF.

The genes are TRBV11-2 and TRBJ2-7; 9 bases line up with TRBD1. V was pared by 2 bases and J by 5 bases, with 4 bases of the junction left unmatched. There are 14 residues in the CDR3. Germline V lookup: CDR1 SGHAT, CDR2 FQNNGV. For the CDR3, the DNA is TGTGCCAGCAGCTTACGGACAGGGGTTAACGAGCAGTACTTC. This translates into CASSLRTGVNEQYF.